The following is a T cell receptor (beta chain) sequence with its context. This clonotype was seen more than once but under ten times. The antigen it recognizes is unknown. No base qualities exist here, and no much larger clone lies one base off it. The sample originates from a study of blood T cells in healthy people across ages (dated by TCRdb to between 2014 and 2017). Background on the whole study: In model experiments, template switching captured roughly one uniquely barcoded TCR beta cDNA molecule for every two T cells. The donors were split into four age groups: young (average around 16 years), middle-aged (roughly 39), aged (over 55) and long-lived (approximately 80). Using deep sequencing normalized with unique cDNA molecular identifiers, the study measured how TCR beta repertoire diversity changes with age. For two donors (one aged 18 to 30 and one aged 80 or older), the study analyzed two additional independent replicas of 1 million unique cDNA reads from the same blood draw.

Systemically healthy Caucasian individuals from Russia, over 30 in total and aged about 6 to 90 years, were included as donors. Each donor gave about 9.7 milliliters of peripheral blood, drawn into EDTA-treated Vacutainer tubes. Ficoll-Paque density-gradient centrifugation was used to isolate PBMCs, with at least 6.5 million obtained per sample. Trizol reagent was used to extract total RNA from PBMCs, with at least 6 micrograms per sample. Naive CD45RAhigh/CD27high T cell percentages were measured by flow cytometry on a PBMC aliquot from every donor. Library generation was performed with 5' RACE. TCRdb records Illumina HiSeq 2500 as the sequencer. A second roughly 6 to 11 cycle PCR used a sample-barcoded 5' primer and a J-beta primer mix. Each TCR beta cDNA molecule received a unique molecular identifier from a template-switch 5' adaptor carrying 12 random nucleotides. At least 2.5 million CDR3-containing paired-end reads were obtained from each sample. All of the RNA was converted into first-strand cDNA using the Mint cDNA synthesis kit, with a TRBC-specific oligonucleotide serving as the primer. After uracil-DNA glycosylase treatment, a first 18-cycle PCR used universal primers M1SS and BC2_uni_R on all cDNA. Turning to the authors' computational methods: For normalization, 1 million high-quality reads were randomly selected from each sample, with every read carrying a distinct molecular identifier. Reads sharing molecular identifiers were discarded rather than binned into consensus sequences. MiTCR, with a Q25 quality threshold and the strictest error-elimination algorithm, was used for CDR3 identification, clonotype clustering and error correction. A nonparametric unseen species model using Euler transformation provided a lower-bound estimate of total TCR beta diversity. TCRdb trimmed the raw reads at Q25, called clones with MiXCR and kept productive beta chains. Entries are consolidated by CDR3 protein sequence, retaining the most common genes and DNA. The V and J calls here are based on TCRdb, not the publication. Present in this sample are more than 650,000 distinct CDR3 sequences, around a quarter of which were seen just once. The ten largest account for roughly 3.1% of the sample.

Beyond this particular receptor, the publication reports: Estimates of total diversity from one million sequenced T cells were regarded as lower bounds and underestimates. Since profiling was done on bulk unsorted PBMCs, naive and antigen-experienced compartments could not be conclusively compared. Compared with the aged group, the long-lived group had more naive CD4+ T cells, fewer expanded clones and increased TCR diversity, a pattern suggesting age selection. As age increased, observed TCR beta diversity per million T cells dropped in a roughly linear way, and a significant reduction was already evident by age about 36. Because the CMV infection status of the donors was unknown, age-related changes in expanded clonotypes may potentially have been confounded. There was a strong correlation between observed TCR beta diversity and the percentage of naive T cells measured by flow cytometry.

Separately, the same data were catalogued under a study of T cells of mothers and their children. In that second paper, the authors write: Donors were nine systemically healthy Caucasian individuals: three mothers and their six children. cDNA synthesis consumed the entire amount of extracted RNA, loaded at around 1.5 ug RNA in each 15 ul reaction. Sample barcodes and 2-4 random nucleotides were added via the M1S primer in the second PCR. Each mother yielded over 8.5 million TCR beta CDR3 reads and each child about 3 million reads. Thymic selection similarly shapes TCR recombination output in related and unrelated pairs, with minor effect from inherited differences. Normalized repertoire overlap was always slightly but never significantly higher in related than unrelated mother-child pairs. No persistent microchimeric T cell clones were found, with a detection sensitivity of approximately 100 clones per million clonotypes. To look for features that set related mother-child pairs apart from unrelated individuals, the researchers ran deep NGS to compare the TCR beta repertoires of mothers and children. On average, the children were approximately 11 +/- 4 years old, while the mothers were around 40 +/- 4 years old. After adapter ligation was performed with NEBNext reagents, the libraries were sequenced on an Illumina HiSeq 2000 with 100+100 nt paired-end reads. To prevent cross-contamination, the mother and child libraries were prepared a month apart and were sequenced in separate runs. For each donor, between roughly 450,000 and 2,200,000 distinct TCR beta clonotypes were identified. Naive TCR beta clonotypes were estimated from low-frequency clonotypes matched to each donor's FACS-determined naive share, without sorting.

The sample comprised blood. This receptor was taken from a boy aged 5-17 years in good health.

The CDR3 loop reads CASSLHQGGSPLHF. The DNA is TGTGCCAGCAGTTTACATCAAGGGGGCTCACCCCTCCACTTT. The chain employs TRBV12-3 or TRBV12-4 and TRBJ1-6, with 7 junctional bases fitting TRBD1. Compared with germline, V lacks 2 bases and J lacks 10 bases; bases without a gene match: 5. The CDR3 covers 14 residues, taking in both the cysteine and the phenylalanine. CDR3 DNA only is kept here, 42 bases in frame from base 1.